The TCR beta chain described here comes from a study of blood T cell repertoires in COVID-19. The wider study: T cells, B-cell-depleted T cells, or PBMCs provided the cDNA or gDNA that served as material.

V was pared by 6 bases and J by 0 bases, with 7 bases between. The CDR3 is made up of 14 amino acids. Germline V CDR1 and CDR2: SGHRS, YFSETQ. The protocol was immunoSEQ multiplex PCR, while the TCRdb copy is restricted to in-frame clones and leaves out a portion. Seen here are under 250,000 clones, 80% to 85% observed once, and the top ten hold about 2.1%. The chain joins TRBV5-1 to TRBJ2-6; D gene unclear. Sequences were obtained from peripheral blood. The source of this sequence is a woman between 55 and 75 years old with acute or convalescent COVID-19. The CDR3 region has the DNA TGCGCCAGCAATAGAAACTCTGGGGCCAACGTCCTGACTTTC. It specifies CASNRNSGANVLTF. The full variable domain, with the rest looked up from reference TRBV5-1 and TRBJ2-6, is KAGVTQTPRYLIKTRGQQVTLSCSPISGHRSVSWYQQTPGQGLQFLFEYFSETQRNKGNFPGRFSGRQFSNSRSEMNVSTLELGDSALYLCASNRNSGANVLTFGAGSRLTVL.